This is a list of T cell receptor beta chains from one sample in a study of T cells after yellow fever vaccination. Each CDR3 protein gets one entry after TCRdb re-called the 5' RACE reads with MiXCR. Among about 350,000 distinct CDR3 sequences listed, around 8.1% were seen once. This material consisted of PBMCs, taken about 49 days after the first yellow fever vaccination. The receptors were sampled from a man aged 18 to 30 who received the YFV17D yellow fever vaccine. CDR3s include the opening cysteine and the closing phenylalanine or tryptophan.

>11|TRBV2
CASSESLGAFF
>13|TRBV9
CASSVSAVSEQFF
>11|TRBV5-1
CASSGTGGQFF
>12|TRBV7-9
CASASRGYEQYF
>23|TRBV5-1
CASSLVFYSPSVFGFGFNYGYTF
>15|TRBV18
CASSPMTGLDTEAFF
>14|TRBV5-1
CASSLDRGRTEAFF
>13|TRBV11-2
CASSRAGGDTQYF
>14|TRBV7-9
CASSLAPDKETQYF
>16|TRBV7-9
CASSPRQGSSGNTIYF
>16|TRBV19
CASKVFGSVNNEKLFF
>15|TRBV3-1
CASSPRDRKQETQYF
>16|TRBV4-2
CASSQPGQRGNTEAFF
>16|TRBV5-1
CASSLTRSTSNEKLFF
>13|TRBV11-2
CASSQGINQPQHF
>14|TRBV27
CASSKGTSSYEQYF
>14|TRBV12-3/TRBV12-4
CASSLSRTNYGYTF
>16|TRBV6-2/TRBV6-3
CASSYSTSSGDYEQYF
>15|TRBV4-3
CASSQDPDGNTEAFF
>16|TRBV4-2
CASSQDGGQGWETQYF
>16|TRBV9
CASSATGGLGFFEQFF
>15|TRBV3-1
CASSQTLTVYNEQFF
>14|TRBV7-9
CASSIEGQLNEQYF
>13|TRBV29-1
CSVLILANTEAFF
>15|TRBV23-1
CASRGAGGPSNEQFF
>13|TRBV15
CATSRDTQGTEFF
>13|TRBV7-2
CASSSQGVVEQFF
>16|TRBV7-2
CASSLVLSLAGNEQFF
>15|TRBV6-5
CASSYSADSYNEQFF
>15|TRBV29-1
CSVRRQGTANYGYTF
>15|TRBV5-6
CASSLTGGAYSPLHF
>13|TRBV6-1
CASGYGLGTEAFF
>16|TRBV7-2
CASSRSGGARTYEQYF
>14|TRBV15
CATSSRGRDYGYTF
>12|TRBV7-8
CASSPYRNIQYF
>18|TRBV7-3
CASSLKELADRGQETQYF
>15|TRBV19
CASSILAGGDEKLFF
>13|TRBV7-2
CASSFRETDTQYF
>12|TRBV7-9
CASSLGAYGYTF
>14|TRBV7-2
CASILGGVRTEAFF
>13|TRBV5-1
CASSLDQQETQYF
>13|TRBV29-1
CSVEEQQNYGYTF
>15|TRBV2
CASMGMANPNYGYTF
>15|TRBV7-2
CASSLTRQGRETQYF
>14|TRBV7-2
CASSWDRGNTEAFF
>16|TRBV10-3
CAISGQAPASSYEQYF
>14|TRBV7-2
CASSPTSGGQTQYF
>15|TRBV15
CATSRGQPSTDTQYF
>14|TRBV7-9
CASSLRGIGSPLHF
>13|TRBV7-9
CASSLAPRETQYF